The 7 T cell receptor beta chains presented below share a single source sample, sequenced in a study of OX40 agonist ivuxolimab in advanced cancers. The data were produced by immunoSEQ multiplex PCR, yet TCRdb's version contains in-frame clones alone and is incomplete. The sample carries roughly 80,000 clones, roughly 90% recorded once. This sample comprised CD4+ or CD8+ T cells sorted from blood, obtained in a trial of the OX40 agonist ivuxolimab. These TCRs come from an adult with an advanced solid tumor such as melanoma, head and neck, liver or kidney cancer.

The J gene is TRBJ2-3, the V gene TRBV18, with a tentative D call TRBD2 (7 bases). This CDR3 comprises 16 residues. V lost 0 bases and J 1 base, leaving 11 bases between the germline ends. Looked up from germline, CDR1 is KGHSH and CDR2 is LQKENI. CDR3 nucleotides: TGTGCCAGCTCACCACCAGGGGGGGACGGCACAGATACGCAGTATTTT. Translation: CASSPPGGDGTDTQYF.

V and J are TRBV19 and TRBJ1-5; 12 bases agree with TRBD1. V was clipped by 0 bases and J by 5 bases; unmatched bases: 5. The CDR3 runs 17 residues. Germline loops: CDR1 LNHDA, CDR2 SQIVND (reference sequence). The CDR3 DNA follows: TGTGCCAGTAGTATAGAACCCGGGACAGGGGGCCATCAGCCCCAGCATTTT. It encodes CASSIEPGTGGHQPQHF.

CDR3 DNA: TGTGCCATCAGTGAGTCGATCGGCGTGGGCTACGAGCAGTACTTC. It translates to CAISESIGVGYEQYF. V is TRBV10-3 and J is TRBJ2-7; D remains ambiguous. Trimming removed 0 bases at V and 3 bases at J, with 12 bases between. The CDR3 is made up of 15 amino acids. Per germline, CDR1 ENHRY and CDR2 SYGVKD.

The chain joins TRBV5-1 to TRBJ2-5; 7 nucleotides match TRBD1. After removal of 5 bases from V and 4 bases from J, the junction contained 5 bases not matched to a gene. CDR1 and CDR2 from the germline V gene are SGHRS and YFSETQ. CDR3 length: 13 amino acids. The CDR3, as DNA: TGCGCCAGCAGGTCACAGGGGCGAGAGACCCAGTACTTC. Translation: CASRSQGRETQYF. Using reference TRBV5-1 and TRBJ2-5 for the parts outside the CDR3, the full variable domain is KAGVTQTPRYLIKTRGQQVTLSCSPISGHRSVSWYQQTPGQGLQFLFEYFSETQRNKGNFPGRFSGRQFSNSRSEMNVSTLELGDSALYLCASRSQGRETQYFGPGTRLLVL.

V gene TRBV6-6 combines with J gene TRBJ2-1; the D gene is possibly TRBD2 (5 bases). The germline CDR1 and CDR2 sequences are MNHNY and SVGAGI (reference sequence). Deletions cut 8 bases from V and 2 bases from J, with 7 bases between. This CDR3 is 12 amino acids long. This chain's CDR3 is CASSSTYNEQFF. The CDR3 nucleotides read TGTGCCAGCTCTAGCACCTACAATGAGCAGTTCTTC.

The J gene is TRBJ2-3, the V gene TRBV29-1; 10 nucleotides match TRBD2. The CDR3 extends over 15 amino acids. J was trimmed by 2 bases and V by 5 bases; bases with no gene match: 7. CDR1 and CDR2 from the germline V gene are SQVTM and ANQGSEA. The CDR3 protein is CSVRKSGGDTDTQYF. For the CDR3, the DNA is TGCAGCGTTAGAAAGAGCGGGGGGGACACAGATACGCAGTATTTT.

This chain connects TRBV9 to TRBJ2-2; possibly TRBD2 for D (5 bases). Trimming pared 3 bases from V and 4 bases from J, leaving 25 bases between. CDR1 SGDLS and CDR2 YYNGEE come from the germline V gene. This CDR3 comprises 19 residues. The CDR3 sequence is CASSASGRIGGLSTGELFF. For the CDR3, the DNA is TGTGCCAGCAGCGCCTCCGGGCGCATTGGAGGCCTTTCCACCGGGGAGCTGTTTTTT.